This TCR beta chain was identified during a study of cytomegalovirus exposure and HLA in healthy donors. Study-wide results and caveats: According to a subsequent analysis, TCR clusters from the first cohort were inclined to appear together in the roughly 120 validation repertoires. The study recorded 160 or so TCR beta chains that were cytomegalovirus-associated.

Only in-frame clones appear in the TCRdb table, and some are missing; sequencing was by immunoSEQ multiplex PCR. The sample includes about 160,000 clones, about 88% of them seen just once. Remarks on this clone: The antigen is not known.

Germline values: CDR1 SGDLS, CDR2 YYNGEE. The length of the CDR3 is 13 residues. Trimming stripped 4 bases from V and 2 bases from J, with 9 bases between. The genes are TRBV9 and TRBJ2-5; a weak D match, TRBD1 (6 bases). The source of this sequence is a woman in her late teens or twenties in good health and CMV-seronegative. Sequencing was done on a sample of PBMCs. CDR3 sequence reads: CASSSGVQETQYF. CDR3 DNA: TGTGCCAGCAGCTCAGGGGTACAAGAGACCCAGTACTTC.